This T cell receptor beta chain stems from a study of blood T cell repertoires in COVID-19. Study-level information: Acute and convalescent COVID-19 samples came from the United States, Italy and Spain.

This CDR3 contains 14 residues. CDR1 and CDR2 from the germline V gene are SGDLS and YYNGEE. Trimming took 3 bases from V and 4 from J; bases not matched to a gene: 6. Sequencing used immunoSEQ multiplex PCR; TCRdb keeps in-frame clones, though not all of them. This table has fewer than 120,000 clones, around 76% appearing once. The chain joins TRBV9 to TRBJ1-2, with TRBD1 identical over 7 bases. The sequenced material came from peripheral blood. The sequence came from a woman of 80 years or more with acute or convalescent COVID-19. CDR3 sequence reads: CASSGRDSLYGYTF. The CDR3 nucleotides are TGTGCCAGCAGCGGCCGGGACAGTCTCTATGGCTACACCTTC.